These 30 T cell receptor beta chains share one sample of origin, sequenced in a study of CD8 T cells in ankylosing spondylitis. Study observations and caveats: Blood of patients with ankylosing spondylitis appeared to be characterized by a TCR beta motif of eight highly homologous variants.

No antigen has been identified for these receptors. Each CDR3 protein is one row after TCRdb ran MiXCR on the 5' RACE reads. This table holds fewer than 550,000 distinct CDR3 sequences, approximately 5.3% found once. Input material: blood, either unsorted or a sorted T cell fraction (not recorded which). The receptors shown here come from a male donor with ankylosing spondylitis.

Only a few counts were recorded for this clonotype. V is TRBV11-2 and J is TRBJ1-2; a weak D match, TRBD1 (6 bases). The CDR3 has 12 residues. Per germline, CDR1 SGHAT and CDR2 FQNNGV. V was clipped by 4 bases and J by 5 bases, with 8 bases between them. The CDR3 spells CASSSGQYGYTF. The CDR3 DNA reads as TGTGCCAGCAGCTCCGGACAGTATGGCTACACCTTC.

This clonotype was seen ten or more times. The chain links TRBV21-1 to TRBJ2-6. TRBV21-1 is reported as a pseudogene. The CDR3 is 14 residues long. The CDR3 spells CASPRSSGANVLTF. DNA for the CDR3: TGTGCCAGCCCTAGGAGTTCTGGGGCCAACGTCCTGACTTTC.

The chain uses TRBV7-6 and TRBJ2-3; 11 nucleotides match TRBD2. The V gene end was trimmed by 5 bases and the J gene end by 5 bases; junction bases not matched to a gene: 12. The CDR3 spans 17 residues. CDR1 is SGHVS, CDR2 FNYEAQ, per germline. The CDR3 DNA follows: TGTGCCAGCAGCCCACGACGGCTAGCGGGGGGAGTAGATACGCAGTATTTT. Its protein is CASSPRRLAGGVDTQYF.

This clonotype came up many times. V gene TRBV4-1 combines with J gene TRBJ2-2, with D tentatively TRBD1 (6 bases). Trimming took off 0 bases at V and 8 bases at J, with 10 bases between the two ends. CDR3 size: 14 residues. Germline V lookup: CDR1 MGHRA, CDR2 YSYEKL. The CDR3 region is CASSQDRGWGELFF. CDR3 coding DNA: TGCGCCAGCAGCCAAGATAGGGGGTGGGGGGAGCTGTTTTTT.

This clonotype was detected many times. The chain couples TRBV6-5 to TRBJ2-7, with 7 bases aligning to TRBD1. This CDR3 has 16 residues. CDR1 is MNHEY, CDR2 SVGAGI, per germline. V dropped 0 bases and J dropped 2; count of bases not matched to a gene: 7. For the CDR3, the DNA is TGTGCCAGCAGTTACTCGAGGAGGCAGGGGGCCTACGAGCAGTACTTC. Amino acids: CASSYSRRQGAYEQYF.

The sample holds many counts of this clonotype. The genes are TRBV6-5 and TRBJ1-1, with D unresolved. The CDR3 covers 16 residues. Trimming took off 1 base at V and 0 bases at J, with 12 bases between the two ends. Germline loops: CDR1 MNHEY, CDR2 SVGAGI. As DNA, the CDR3 is TGTGCCAGCAGTTACTTACCCCCCCAGATGAACACTGAAGCTTTCTTT. This gives the protein CASSYLPPQMNTEAFF.

This clonotype was counted many times. The germline gene is not matched at one end of the junction; a read error may be the cause. The genes are TRBV20-1 and TRBJ1-5, with TRBD1 matching 10 bases. The CDR3 is 16 residues long. From germline, CDR1 is DFQATT and CDR2 SNEGSKA (reference sequence). The CDR3 reads CSASHWDRGENPPQHF. In DNA, the CDR3 is TGCAGTGCTTCTCACTGGGACAGGGGCGAAAATCCGCCCCAGCATTTT.

This clonotype was counted many times. The genes are TRBV18 and TRBJ2-6; D is ambiguous. With 2 bases removed from V and 3 bases from J, the gap between germline ends came to 8 bases. Germline V CDR1 and CDR2: KGHSH, LQKENI. The CDR3 runs to 15 residues. The CDR3, as DNA: TGTGCCAGCTCACCATCCAGTGTTGGGGCCAACGTCCTGACTTTC. Residues: CASSPSSVGANVLTF.

This clonotype was seen a few times. The rearrangement joins TRBV10-2 to TRBJ2-5; TRBD2 aligns across 8 bases. Germline CDR1 reads WSHSY; CDR2 reads SAAADI. The ends lost 7 bases at V and 5 bases at J; junction bases unmatched: 6. This CDR3 has 13 residues. The DNA of the CDR3 is TGCGCCAGCACCGCGGGGGGAGGGGAGACCCAGTACTTC. It specifies CASTAGGGETQYF.

At least ten counts were recorded for this clonotype. V is TRBV29-1 and J is TRBJ2-5; TRBD1 agrees at 7 bases. This CDR3 spans 12 amino acids. Looked up from germline, CDR1 is SQVTM and CDR2 is ANQGSEA. The V gene end was trimmed by 5 bases and the J gene end by 5 bases; junction bases not matched to a gene: 5. Here the CDR3 DNA reads TGCAGCGTTCACCAGGGGGAGGAGACCCAGTACTTC. Its translation: CSVHQGEETQYF.

In DNA form, the CDR3 reads TGTGCCAGCTCCTTACTAAGGGATCGGGATCAGCCCCAGCATTTT. It is translated as CASSLLRDRDQPQHF. The J gene is TRBJ1-5, the V gene TRBV28; D call uncertain. Germline CDR1 reads MDHEN; CDR2 reads SYDVKM. Deletions cut 8 bases from V and 5 bases from J, with 19 bases between. CDR3 length: 15 residues.

The sample holds a few counts of this clonotype. The V call is TRBV24-1, the J call TRBJ2-5; the D call may be TRBD1 or TRBD2 (5 bases each). The length of the CDR3 is 14 residues. Trimming removed 2 bases at V and 5 bases at J, with 11 bases between. Germline CDR1 and CDR2: KGHDR and SFDVKD. CDR3 in amino acids: CATSDWDRGETQYF. The DNA for the CDR3 is TGTGCCACCAGTGATTGGGACCGAGGGGAGACCCAGTACTTC.

This clonotype showed up many times. The V gene is TRBV7-8, the J gene TRBJ2-2, with a possible D match to TRBD2 (6 bases). Germline assignment: CDR1 SGHVS and CDR2 FQNEAQ. V was clipped by 4 bases and J by 2 bases, with 17 bases between them. The CDR3 loop spans 17 amino acids. The CDR3 nucleotides are TGTGCCAGCAGCTCCCACGGGAGACTCAGAAACACCGGGGAGCTGTTTTTT. The encoded protein is CASSSHGRLRNTGELFF.

This clonotype was detected a few times. The V and J genes are TRBV28 and TRBJ1-2; possibly TRBD1 for D (6 bases). Per the germline V gene, CDR1 is MDHEN and CDR2 is SYDVKM. V lost 6 bases, J lost 7 bases, and 12 bases lay in between. This CDR3 spans 12 amino acids. The CDR3 spells CASSSGVTGYTF. CDR3 bases: TGTGCCAGCAGCTCAGGGGTAACTGGCTACACCTTC.

This clonotype was seen at least ten times. V usage is TRBV20-1 and J usage is TRBJ1-1; TRBD1 might be the D (6 bases). CDR1 is DFQATT and CDR2 is SNEGSKA in the germline V gene (reference sequence). The CDR3 has 12 residues. V was trimmed by 5 bases and J by 4 bases, leaving 11 bases between them. In nucleotides, the CDR3 is TGCAGTGCTCGAGGACAGCTCACTGAAGCTTTCTTT. Translation gives CSARGQLTEAFF.

This clonotype was detected ten times or more. This chain joins TRBV12-3 or TRBV12-4 and TRBJ2-2; no clear D gene. The CDR3 runs 13 residues. Trimming removed 0 bases from V and 9 bases from J, with 8 bases in between. CDR3 in amino acids: CASSLAEIRELFF. The DNA for the CDR3 is TGTGCCAGCAGTTTAGCTGAGATCCGGGAGCTGTTTTTT.

As concerns this clonotype: This may stem from a read error, because a much larger clone lies one nucleotide away. CDR3 sequence (DNA): TGTGCCTGGACACGGGGGGCTGAAGCTCTCTTT. Translation: CAWTRGAEALF. The chain employs TRBV30 and TRBJ1-1; tentative D call: TRBD1 (6 bases). Germline V gene sequence: CDR1 GTSNPN, CDR2 SVGIG (reference sequence). This CDR3 has 11 residues.

The J gene is TRBJ2-7, the V gene TRBV7-2; the match to TRBD1 covers 9 bases. J lost 3 bases, V lost 4 bases, and 4 bases had no gene match. The CDR3 has 14 residues. CDR1 and CDR2 (germline): SGHTA, FQGNSA. CDR3 sequence reads: CASSSGQGYYEQYF. In DNA, the CDR3 is TGTGCCAGCAGCTCGGGACAGGGCTACTACGAGCAGTACTTC.

The chain has TRBV20-1 and TRBJ2-7; D perhaps matches TRBD2 (7 bases). This CDR3 spans 14 amino acids. The germline V and J ends were trimmed by 4 bases and 7 bases, with 20 bases remaining between them. The germline V gene has CDR1 DFQATT and CDR2 SNEGSKA (reference sequence). The CDR3 nucleotides read TGCAGTGCTACCGGCCGCGGGGGCTTTATGGAGCAGTACTTC. Its protein is CSATGRGGFMEQYF.

This clonotype was detected many times. This sequence joins TRBV5-6 and TRBJ2-7; 13 bases match TRBD2. The V gene end was trimmed by 4 bases and the J gene end by 5 bases; junction bases not matched to a gene: 6. Germline CDR1 and CDR2: SGHDT and YYEEEE. The CDR3 has 15 amino acids. The CDR3, as DNA: TGTGCCAGCAGCCCGGGACTAGCGGGGAGGCACGAGCAGTACTTC. It codes for CASSPGLAGRHEQYF.

The sample holds a few counts of this clonotype. V usage is TRBV19 and J usage is TRBJ1-1, with D unresolved. The CDR3 is 15 residues long. V was pared by 4 bases and J by 1 base, with 13 bases between. Germline V CDR1 and CDR2: LNHDA, SQIVND (reference sequence). CDR3 in DNA: TGTGCCAGTAGTAGTTCCATCGGGTGGAACACTGAAGCTTTCTTT. Protein sequence: CASSSSIGWNTEAFF.

This clonotype was recorded at least ten times. The chain employs TRBV6-1 and TRBJ2-7; maybe TRBD1 (5 bases). The CDR3 covers 16 residues. CDR1 is MNHNS, CDR2 SASEGT, per germline. Trimming removed 5 bases from V and 0 bases from J, with 17 bases in between. CDR3 sequence reads: CASSPWIRGSSYEQYF. In DNA form, the CDR3 reads TGTGCCAGCAGTCCTTGGATAAGGGGAAGCTCCTACGAGCAGTACTTC.

This clonotype was detected ten times or more. The V call is TRBV4-1, the J call TRBJ2-7, with unresolved D. The V end lost 1 base, the J end lost 11 bases, and 15 bases lay between the germline ends. Germline CDR1 is MGHRA and CDR2 is YSYEKL. The CDR3 spans 13 residues. As DNA, the CDR3 is TGCGCCAGCAGCCAAGTAGCTAACAGTGGGGAGTACTTC. Translating gives CASSQVANSGEYF.

This clonotype was seen repeatedly, ten times or more. J is TRBJ1-1 and V is TRBV28; maybe TRBD1 (6 bases). The germline gives CDR1 MDHEN, CDR2 SYDVKM. V lost 5 bases and J 3 bases, leaving 13 bases between the germline ends. The CDR3 consists of 14 residues. The CDR3 region has the DNA TGTGCCAGCAGTCCCTGGGGGCAGTACACTGAAGCTTTCTTT. This translates into CASSPWGQYTEAFF.

This clonotype was recorded at least ten times. At one of its ends the junction is not consistent with the germline gene, which may arise from a read error. V is TRBV20-1 and J is TRBJ2-1, with 10 bases that match TRBD1. The CDR3 is made up of 11 amino acids. Germline V gene sequence: CDR1 DFQATT, CDR2 SNEGSKA (reference sequence). The CDR3 spells CSARRTGGPLF. In DNA form, the CDR3 reads TGCAGTGCTAGAAGGACAGGGGGACCGCTCTTC.

This clonotype was seen ten or more times. The CDR3 coding sequence is TGTGCCAGCTGCCGACAGGGGGCTGGGGGGACCCAGTACTTC. This sequence encodes CASCRQGAGGTQYF. This chain connects TRBV7-2 to TRBJ2-5; the match to TRBD1 covers 10 bases. V dropped 8 bases and J dropped 7; count of bases not matched to a gene: 10. CDR3 length: 14 amino acids. The germline CDR1 and CDR2 sequences are SGHTA and FQGNSA.

This clonotype was found many times. V and J are TRBV29-1 and TRBJ2-6; D gene uncertain. Deletions cut 0 bases from V and 0 bases from J, with 15 bases between. CDR3 size: 18 residues. The germline V gene encodes CDR1 SQVTM and CDR2 ANQGSEA. DNA for the CDR3: TGCAGCGTTGAAGATCACTCAACCCGGCACTCTGGGGCCAACGTCCTGACTTTC. Encoded protein: CSVEDHSTRHSGANVLTF.

V usage is TRBV6-5 and J usage is TRBJ2-3; no clear D gene. Looked up from germline, CDR1 is MNHEY and CDR2 is SVGAGI. V gave up 0 bases and J gave up 0 bases, with 4 bases separating them. The CDR3 is 14 residues long. CDR3 sequence (DNA): TGTGCCAGCAGTTACTCGTTCAGCACAGATACGCAGTATTTT. This encodes CASSYSFSTDTQYF.

Ten or more counts support this clonotype. The V gene is TRBV4-2, the J gene TRBJ2-7; 8 bases line up with TRBD2. Per the germline V gene, CDR1 is LGHNA and CDR2 is YNFKEQ. Trimming at V came to 1 base and at J to 0 bases, leaving 5 bases not matched to a gene. The CDR3 totals 16 residues. The CDR3: CASSQAGRGVSYEQYF. The CDR3 DNA reads as TGTGCCAGCAGCCAAGCGGGGCGGGGGGTCTCCTACGAGCAGTACTTC.

The J gene is TRBJ2-7, the V gene TRBV18; D is undetermined. Germline V gene sequence: CDR1 KGHSH, CDR2 LQKENI. CDR3 size: 14 residues. V dropped 2 bases and J dropped 2 bases, with 10 bases sitting between them. CDR3 in DNA: TGTGCCAGCTCACCAGGGTACGGCACCTACGAGCAGTACTTC. The encoded protein is CASSPGYGTYEQYF. Combining the CDR3 with reference TRBV18 and TRBJ2-7 gives the whole variable domain NAGVMQNPRHLVRRRGQEARLRCSPMKGHSHVYWYRQLPEEGLKFMVYLQKENIIDESGMPKERFSAEFPKEGPSILRIQQVVRGDSAAYFCASSPGYGTYEQYFGPGTRLTVT.